These 3 T cell receptor beta chains were sequenced from one sample in a study of shared clonotypes between healthy human individuals. TCRdb's table, derived via immunoSEQ multiplex PCR, lists solely in-frame clones and lacks some. The table includes millions of clones, roughly 91% detected once. Naive CD8 cells were CD45RO-negative, positively selected for CCR7, excluding terminally differentiated effector memory CD45RA+ cells. The sequenced material came from naive CD8+ T cells from PBMCs. The receptors stem from a young man in good health. Some clones in this sample may be carry-over from other donors' samples.

The V call is TRBV19, the J call TRBJ2-1, with 9 bases fitting TRBD1. The CDR3 length is 16 residues. V was pared by 6 bases and J by 2 bases, with 8 bases of the junction left unmatched. Per germline, CDR1 LNHDA and CDR2 SQIVND (reference sequence). CDR3 region: CASSTRQGVPYNEQFF. In DNA form, the CDR3 reads TGTGCCAGTAGCACTAGACAGGGGGTCCCCTACAATGAGCAGTTCTTC.

The gene calls are TRBV9 and TRBJ1-1, with TRBD1 as a possible D gene (5 bases). This CDR3 comprises 14 residues. Germline values: CDR1 SGDLS, CDR2 YYNGEE. Trimming shortened V by 3 bases and J by 5 bases, and 14 bases separated the two germline ends. This CDR3 reads CASSGGQASTEAFF. The CDR3 DNA reads as TGTGCCAGCAGCGGTGGACAAGCGTCAACTGAAGCTTTCTTT.

As concerns this clone: Distinct nucleotide sequences in the sample also encode this CDR3. This chain joins TRBV6-5 and TRBJ1-1; D remains unclear. V shed 6 bases and J shed 1 base, with 9 bases lying between them. Germline V CDR1 and CDR2: MNHEY, SVGAGI. The length of the CDR3 is 13 residues. Here the CDR3 reads CASSPDGNTEAFF. The CDR3 nucleotides read TGTGCCAGCAGCCCGGATGGGAACACTGAAGCTTTCTTT.